This paragraph covers one T cell receptor beta chain sequence. At one end, the junction sequence differs from germline, possibly due to a read error. The sample is drawn from a study of blood T cell repertoires in COVID-19. Study summary: Donors in the United States, Italy and Spain gave samples during acute or convalescent COVID-19. PBMCs, B-cell-depleted T cells, or T cells were the source of the cDNA or gDNA that made up the material.

The CDR3 runs to 14 residues. Germline V gene data show CDR1 as SSHAT and CDR2 as FNYEAQ (reference sequence). In the original workflow: From reference gene primer amplification, estimates of nucleated cell counts were derived. Produced via immunoSEQ multiplex PCR; TCRdb's table is partial and in-frame only. V, J and clone size were drawn from that table, and D and trimming were deduced from the DNA. This table has around 300,000 clones, just over 85% appearing once. The sequenced sample consisted of peripheral blood. This sequence joins TRBV7-7 and TRBJ2-5; D perhaps matches TRBD2 (6 bases). The origin of this receptor is a woman aged 25 to 45 with active or convalescent COVID-19. The CDR3 reads CASSLGSGLETQYF. CDR3 nucleotides: TGTGCTAGCAGCTTAGGGAGCGGGTTGGAGACCCAGTACTTC.